Sequencing of this T cell receptor beta chain was carried out in a study of cytomegalovirus exposure and HLA in healthy donors. Study-wide findings and caveats: Productive rates of about 87% or about 30% were seen for most TCR beta V segments in an earlier analysis. The study designated roughly 160 TCR beta chains cytomegalovirus-associated. There were some public TCRs occurring in many donors, but most TCR sequences were rare. Later analysis demonstrated an association between a missense DCLRE1C variant and TCR beta V- and J-gene trimming.

Concerning this clone: Antigen unknown.

Amplification used 60 Vbeta primers and 13 Jbeta primers. Measured with immunoSEQ multiplex PCR; TCRdb has only the in-frame clones, and not every one. Of about 180,000 clones listed, over 80% are singletons. The junction had 5 bases not matched to a gene; V was cut back by 6 bases and J by 4 bases. This CDR3 spans 14 amino acids. Germline V gives CDR1 ENHRY, CDR2 SYGVKD. Sequencing used PBMCs. This clonotype originated in a man aged 40-49 years in good health and CMV-seronegative. The chain carries TRBV10-3 and TRBJ2-2, with TRBD2 matching 7 bases. The CDR3, as DNA: TGTGCCATCAGGGGGGGGTCGGGCACCGGGGAGCTGTTTTTT. It is translated as CAIRGGSGTGELFF.